This passage covers 27 T cell receptor beta chains from one sample sequenced in a study of coeliac disease. Repertoires were generated with immunoSEQ multiplex PCR, while TCRdb's copy carries only in-frame clones and drops some. Of approximately 4,600 clones in the sample, roughly 71% were seen once. The sequenced sample was lymphocytes from the gut lamina propria. The receptor set was obtained from a woman aged 40 to 55.

CDR3 nucleotide sequence: TGTGCCAGTAGTATAGATCACCGGACAGGCTATGCCACCGGGGAGCTGTTTTTT. This sequence encodes CASSIDHRTGYATGELFF. V gene TRBV19 combines with J gene TRBJ2-2; 7 bases map to TRBD1. The germline V gene has CDR1 LNHDA and CDR2 SQIVND (reference sequence). V lost 0 bases to trimming and J lost 4 bases; unmatched junction nucleotides: 11. The CDR3 runs to 18 residues.

This sequence joins TRBV5-1 and TRBJ2-3; weak D call: TRBD2 (7 bases). This CDR3 has 15 amino acids. V was clipped by 0 bases and J by 4 bases, with 12 bases between them. Germline assignment: CDR1 SGHRS and CDR2 YFSETQ. The CDR3 DNA reads as TGCGCCAGCAGCTTGGGGGGGGGCGCCCCAGATACGCAGTATTTT. It specifies CASSLGGGAPDTQYF.

CDR3 sequence (DNA): TGTGCCAGCAGCCCGCACAACCTAGCGGGAGAACCGACCGGGGAGCTGTTTTTT. Translation: CASSPHNLAGEPTGELFF. The chain links TRBV11-2 to TRBJ2-2, with 10 bases fitting TRBD2. Looked up from germline, CDR1 is SGHAT and CDR2 is FQNNGV. This CDR3 spans 18 amino acids. Trimming removed 5 bases from V and 5 bases from J; junction bases left unmatched: 14.

This clone has a handful of counts. The J gene is TRBJ2-3, the V gene TRBV4-3; D gene unclear. The CDR3 loop spans 13 amino acids. Germline lookup yields CDR1 LGHNA and CDR2 YSLEER. Trimming removed 0 bases from V and 6 bases from J, with 7 bases in between. CDR3 bases: TGCGCCAGCAGCCAAGAGCGTTCGGATACGCAGTATTTT. Amino acids: CASSQERSDTQYF.

This clone has only one observation. The chain joins TRBV6-4 to TRBJ1-2; 11 bases are shared with TRBD1. V shed 6 bases, J shed 8 bases, and the junction held 8 bases outside the gene matches. The CDR3 is made up of 14 amino acids. The germline V gene has CDR1 MRHNA and CDR2 SNTAGT. CDR3 sequence: CASSPGTGGQGYTF. In DNA, the CDR3 is TGTGCCAGCAGCCCCGGGACAGGGGGTCAAGGCTACACCTTC.

The chain has TRBV10-3 and TRBJ2-1; TRBD2 agrees at 7 bases. Germline CDR1 is ENHRY and CDR2 is SYGVKD. The CDR3 contains 14 residues. With V trimmed by 4 bases and J by 5 bases, 5 bases remained unmatched. DNA for the CDR3: TGTGCCATCAGTGGACCAGCGGGGAACAATGAGCAGTTCTTC. Translation gives CAISGPAGNNEQFF.

V and J are TRBV28 and TRBJ1-2, with 8 bases identical to TRBD1. Trimming at V came to 10 bases and at J to 8 bases, leaving 9 bases not matched to a gene. The germline gives CDR1 MDHEN, CDR2 SYDVKM. The CDR3 is 12 residues long. CDR3 region: CAISRGLYGYTF. In DNA, the CDR3 is TGTGCCATAAGCAGGGGGCTATACGGCTACACCTTC.

The chain combines TRBV14 with TRBJ2-1, with 9 nucleotides matching TRBD1. The CDR3 contains 15 residues. The V gene end was trimmed by 4 bases and the J gene end by 3 bases; junction bases not matched to a gene: 4. The germline gives CDR1 SGHDN, CDR2 FVKESK. As DNA, the CDR3 is TGTGCCAGCAGCCTCGGGACAGGGAACTACAATGAGCAGTTCTTC. Translated: CASSLGTGNYNEQFF. The full variable domain, completed using reference TRBV14 and TRBJ2-1, is EAGVTQFPSHSVIEKGQTVTLRCDPISGHDNLYWYRRVMGKEIKFLLHFVKESKQDESGMPNNRFLAERTGGTYSTLKVQPAELEDSGVYFCASSLGTGNYNEQFFGPGTRLTVL.

There are a few counts of this clone. The rearrangement uses TRBV10-3 and TRBJ2-1; a weak D match, TRBD2 (5 bases). The CDR3 spans 12 residues. The ends were cut back, 8 bases at V and 5 bases at J, with 10 bases in the middle. Germline V gene sequence: CDR1 ENHRY, CDR2 SYGVKD. The CDR3 sequence is CAIHGVNNEQFF. The CDR3 nucleotides are TGTGCCATCCACGGGGTCAACAATGAGCAGTTCTTC.

This clone was counted only a few times. An end of the junction differs from the germline gene, which may be a read error. This chain uses TRBV5-4 with TRBJ2-7, with TRBD1 as a possible D gene (7 bases). The CDR3 contains 13 residues. From germline, CDR1 is SGHNT and CDR2 YYREEE (reference sequence). DNA of the CDR3: TGTGCCATCGGGGGACAGAACTCCTACGGGCAGTACTTC. Amino acid sequence: CAIGGQNSYGQYF.

The chain has TRBV19 and TRBJ1-5; 7 positions agree with TRBD1. The germline CDR1 and CDR2 sequences are LNHDA and SQIVND (reference sequence). After removal of 4 bases from V and 0 bases from J, the junction contained 3 bases not matched to a gene. This CDR3 is built from 15 residues. CDR3 bases: TGTGCCAGTAGTACCGGGACAGCTAGCAATCAGCCCCAGCATTTT. Its protein is CASSTGTASNQPQHF.

The rearrangement joins TRBV28 to TRBJ1-4; D call uncertain. The CDR3 covers 14 residues. The V gene's germline CDR1 is MDHEN and CDR2 SYDVKM. Trimming took 3 bases from V and 5 from J, leaving 10 bases between them. This chain's CDR3 is CASSFLIQNEKLFF. DNA for the CDR3: TGTGCCAGCAGTTTCTTGATCCAGAATGAAAAACTGTTTTTT.

This clone has only a few counts. J is TRBJ2-7 and V is TRBV11-2; the D is unclear. The V end was cut by 1 base, the J end by 3 bases, with 7 bases between. The germline V gene has CDR1 SGHAT and CDR2 FQNNGV. The CDR3 has 13 amino acids. The CDR3 is CASSLGSDYEQYF. CDR3 nucleotide sequence: TGTGCCAGCAGCTTAGGGTCAGACTACGAGCAGTACTTC.

V gene TRBV18 combines with J gene TRBJ1-1, with 7 bases lining up with TRBD1. From germline, CDR1 is KGHSH and CDR2 LQKENI. This CDR3 spans 14 amino acids. V dropped 7 bases and J dropped 2; count of bases not matched to a gene: 7. CDR3 loop: CASFFGQVNTEAFF. CDR3 sequence (DNA): TGTGCCAGCTTTTTTGGACAGGTAAACACTGAAGCTTTCTTT.

The chain couples TRBV5-1 to TRBJ1-1; TRBD1 is a possible D gene (6 bases). The V and J ends lost 3 bases and 1 base respectively, with 10 bases between them. The germline CDR1 and CDR2 sequences are SGHRS and YFSETQ. There are 14 residues in the CDR3. CDR3: CASSSTGTNTEAFF. CDR3 DNA sequence: TGCGCCAGCAGCTCCACAGGGACGAACACTGAAGCTTTCTTT.

The chain is built from TRBV7-5 and TRBJ1-1; TRBD1, the table's D call, lacks a check against the DNA. TRBV7-5 is a recognized pseudogene. The length of the CDR3 is 19 residues. Written as DNA, the CDR3 is TGTGCCAGAAGCTTAGCGTTTAGTGGATTTGCCCGACAGAACACTGAAGCTTTCTTT. Translation gives CARSLAFSGFARQNTEAFF.

The chain carries TRBV5-4 and TRBJ1-3, with D unclear. CDR3 size: 13 residues. V shed 4 bases and J shed 4 bases, with 9 bases lying between them. CDR1 SGHNT and CDR2 YYREEE come from the germline V gene (reference sequence). CDR3 residues: CASSPQTGNTIYF. The CDR3 nucleotides read TGTGCCAGCAGCCCGCAGACAGGAAACACCATATATTTT.

The chain recombines TRBV14 with TRBJ2-3, with TRBD1 as a possible D gene (5 bases). Germline lookup yields CDR1 SGHDN and CDR2 FVKESK. Between the trimmed V and J ends, which lost 0 bases and 1 base, there was a span of 8 bases. The CDR3 totals 15 residues. The CDR3 is CASSQDRVGTDTQYF. CDR3 DNA: TGTGCCAGCAGCCAAGACAGGGTGGGCACAGATACGCAGTATTTT.

This sequence joins TRBV19 and TRBJ2-6, with no clear D. The CDR3 loop spans 16 amino acids. V lost 3 bases, J lost 4 bases, and 13 bases lay in between. CDR1 is LNHDA, CDR2 SQIVND, per germline (reference sequence). The CDR3 reads CASSMNGRSGANVLTF. CDR3 in DNA: TGTGCCAGTAGTATGAATGGCCGATCCGGGGCCAACGTCCTGACTTTC.

This clone was counted a few times. The rearrangement uses TRBV2 and TRBJ2-1, with 9 bases matching TRBD2. V trimming: 6 bases; J trimming: 2 bases; junction bases outside the gene matches: 5. The CDR3 length is 15 residues. Germline-derived CDR1 and CDR2 are SNHLY and FYNNEI. Written as DNA, the CDR3 is TGTGCCAGCAGGGGGATAGCGGGAGCCTACAATGAGCAGTTCTTC. This sequence encodes CASRGIAGAYNEQFF.

This clone has a handful of counts. CDR3 sequence (DNA): TGCGCCAGCAGCCCCCGACAGGGCTCTCTCTATGAGCAGTTCTTC. Protein: CASSPRQGSLYEQFF. The J gene is TRBJ2-1, the V gene TRBV5-1; 7 nucleotides agree with TRBD1. V lost 4 bases, J lost 8 bases, and 12 bases stayed unmatched. CDR1 and CDR2 from the germline V gene are SGHRS and YFSETQ. This CDR3 contains 15 residues.

The chain carries TRBV19 and TRBJ2-5, with D possibly TRBD2 on 5 matching bases. CDR3 length: 13 residues. Trimming removed 1 base from V and 6 bases from J, with 9 bases in between. Germline V gene data show CDR1 as LNHDA and CDR2 as SQIVND (reference sequence). The CDR3 bases are TGTGCCAGTAGTATAGGACTACGGAAGACCCAGTACTTC. Translation gives CASSIGLRKTQYF.

In its sample, this clone was seen a few times. V is TRBV7-6 and J is TRBJ1-4; D remains ambiguous. The CDR3 totals 13 residues. V gave up 0 bases and J gave up 8 bases, with 7 bases separating them. Per germline, CDR1 SGHVS and CDR2 FNYEAQ. The CDR3 spells CASSLATAEKLFF. CDR3 in DNA: TGTGCCAGCAGCTTAGCTACAGCAGAAAAACTGTTTTTT.

This chain joins TRBV6-6 and TRBJ2-3, with 9 bases matching TRBD1. There are 15 residues in the CDR3. From germline, CDR1 is MNHNY and CDR2 SVGAGI (reference sequence). V was clipped by 7 bases and J by 2 bases; unmatched bases: 7. CDR3 region: CASTSGTGFTDTQYF. The CDR3 DNA reads as TGTGCCAGCACTTCCGGGACAGGGTTCACAGATACGCAGTATTTT.

Only one count was recorded for this clone. The rearrangement uses TRBV11-3 and TRBJ1-1; D is uncertain. This CDR3 has 13 residues. From germline, CDR1 is SGHNT and CDR2 YENEEA. V lost 5 bases and J lost 10, with 17 bases in between. As DNA, the CDR3 is TGTGCCAGCAGCCCTAAGAGGTCGGCTGCAGCTTTCTTT. Amino acids: CASSPKRSAAAFF.

The chain uses TRBV9 and TRBJ2-1; no reliable D call. The ends were cut back, 4 bases at V and 10 bases at J, with 18 bases in the middle. Germline V gene lookup returns CDR1 SGDLS and CDR2 YYNGEE. The CDR3 has 14 residues. Here the CDR3 reads CASSHRSQLHEQFF. The CDR3 DNA is TGTGCCAGCAGCCACCGGTCCCAACTACACGAGCAGTTCTTC.

This clone was found a few times. This sequence joins TRBV18 and TRBJ1-1; 9 bases align to TRBD1. This CDR3 spans 14 amino acids. Germline V gene data show CDR1 as KGHSH and CDR2 as LQKENI. Losses at the gene ends were 5 bases for V and 1 base for J; bases not matched to a gene: 2. CDR3 DNA: TGTGCCAGCTCAGAGGGACAGGGGAACACTGAAGCTTTCTTT. It yields the protein CASSEGQGNTEAFF.